This T cell receptor beta chain was obtained from a study of blood T cell repertoires in COVID-19. Trimming stripped 3 bases from V and 7 bases from J, with 17 bases between. Germline CDR1 SGDLS, CDR2 YYNGEE. This CDR3 has 14 residues. Data came from immunoSEQ multiplex PCR; TCRdb stores just in-frame clones and leaves some out. The sample includes 100,000 to 120,000 clones, 85% to 90% seen only once; the top ten take 3.3%. The chain has TRBV9 and TRBJ2-7; possibly TRBD2 for D (6 bases). The clonotype was recovered from a woman aged 50 to 60 with acute or convalescent COVID-19. The sample comprised peripheral blood. The CDR3 loop is CASSGRDFFWEQYF. CDR3 sequence (DNA): TGTGCCAGCAGCGGCCGGGACTTTTTTTGGGAGCAGTACTTC.